Listed below are T cell receptor beta chains from one sample, sequenced in a study of blood T cell repertoires in COVID-19. The repertoire was sequenced with immunoSEQ multiplex PCR; TCRdb's copy has only in-frame clones and lacks some. The sample holds more than 95,000 clones, around four fifths seen once. The specimen was peripheral blood. The receptors shown here come from a man older than 75 with COVID-19, enrolled during active disease. The CDR3 runs from the conserved cysteine through the conserved F or W.

J gene: TRBJ1-1
V gene: TRBV18
CDR3 protein: CASSPDRGGVNTEAFF

J gene: TRBJ1-2
V gene: TRBV19
CDR3 protein: CASGREGYYGYTF

J gene: TRBJ1-5
V gene: TRBV9
CDR3 protein: CASSPTAGSNQPQHF

J gene: TRBJ2-2
V gene: TRBV2
CDR3 protein: CASSGNLVTGELFF

J gene: TRBJ2-1
V gene: TRBV10-3
CDR3 protein: CAIRGASGYNEQFF

J gene: TRBJ2-5
V gene: TRBV11-2
CDR3 protein: CASSFAGPSGETQYF

J gene: TRBJ2-7
V gene: TRBV4-3
CDR3 protein: CASSHTDRGPYEQYF

J gene: TRBJ1-2
V gene: TRBV15
CDR3 protein: CATSRERAGGYTF

J gene: TRBJ1-1
V gene: TRBV6-1
CDR3 protein: CASTSGTEAFF

J gene: TRBJ2-5
V gene: TRBV4-1
CDR3 protein: CASSQEGTREGETQYF

J gene: TRBJ1-5
V gene: TRBV24-1
CDR3 protein: CATSPAGNNQPQHF

J gene: TRBJ2-5
V gene: TRBV9
CDR3 protein: CASSPGASGMQETQYF

J gene: TRBJ1-1
V gene: TRBV4-1
CDR3 protein: CASSREDRGRNTEAFF

J gene: TRBJ1-1
V gene: TRBV14
CDR3 protein: CASSPRDYTEAFF

J gene: TRBJ2-3
V gene: TRBV7-2
CDR3 protein: CASSLQGAGAQYF

J gene: TRBJ2-2
V gene: TRBV28
CDR3 protein: CASKGGGANTGELFF

J gene: TRBJ2-7
V gene: TRBV28
CDR3 protein: CASSFAGARYEQYF

J gene: TRBJ2-2
V gene: TRBV28
CDR3 protein: CASTYSWTGELFF

J gene: TRBJ2-3
V gene: TRBV10-1
CDR3 protein: CASGSEGDLSTDTQYF

J gene: TRBJ2-2
V gene: TRBV7-8
CDR3 protein: CASSRSRLAGNTGELFF

J gene: TRBJ2-7
V gene: TRBV30
CDR3 protein: CAWRGSAYEQYF

J gene: TRBJ2-4
V gene: TRBV18
CDR3 protein: CASSLSGTGGNIQYF

J gene: TRBJ1-4
V gene: TRBV30
CDR3 protein: CAWSVQGAGEKLFF

J gene: TRBJ1-2
V gene: TRBV5-1
CDR3 protein: CASSLEGQGYGYTF

J gene: TRBJ1-6
V gene: TRBV7-9
CDR3 protein: CASSLTQDGSPLHF

J gene: TRBJ2-1
V gene: TRBV3-1/TRBV3-2
CDR3 protein: CASSHGTSGPTSYNEQFF

J gene: TRBJ1-6
V gene: TRBV19
CDR3 protein: CASSRGKRDYNSPLHF

J gene: TRBJ1-2
V gene: TRBV18
CDR3 protein: CASSPPTGVGYGYTF

J gene: TRBJ2-1
V gene: TRBV7-7
CDR3 protein: CASSPGTSPSNEQFF

J gene: TRBJ2-3
V gene: TRBV28
CDR3 protein: CASSLGFQILADTQYF

J gene: TRBJ2-3
V gene: TRBV21-1
CDR3 protein: CASSKIGLAGVRDTQYF

J gene: TRBJ2-3
V gene: TRBV5-1
CDR3 protein: CASSPWTGNQDTQYF

J gene: TRBJ2-3
V gene: TRBV6-5
CDR3 protein: CASAGGSTSDTQYF

J gene: TRBJ2-7
V gene: TRBV6-4
CDR3 protein: CAITTLGTTHKNEQYF

J gene: TRBJ2-2
V gene: TRBV7-9
CDR3 protein: CASSLSQVRPNTGELFF

J gene: TRBJ2-3
V gene: TRBV24-1
CDR3 protein: CATSVPKTKDRSGTDTQYF

J gene: TRBJ2-3
V gene: TRBV5-5
CDR3 protein: CASSLAMEDISGYF

J gene: TRBJ1-3
V gene: TRBV5-1
CDR3 protein: CASSLGANSGNTIYF

J gene: TRBJ2-5
V gene: TRBV6-5
CDR3 protein: CASSYRGRWETQYF

J gene: TRBJ2-1
V gene: TRBV7-3
CDR3 protein: CASSSAGLAGLSSYNEQFF

J gene: TRBJ2-3
V gene: TRBV10-1
CDR3 protein: CANHLAGSTDTQYF

J gene: TRBJ2-2
V gene: TRBV7-2
CDR3 protein: CASARWQGNTGELFF

J gene: TRBJ1-1
V gene: TRBV27
CDR3 protein: CASSWGRGDTEAFF

J gene: TRBJ1-1
V gene: TRBV28
CDR3 protein: CASSLRPLGVLNTEAFF